This TCR beta chain was found in a study of blood T cell repertoires in COVID-19. Study summary: Sources were T cells, B-cell-depleted T cells, or PBMCs; the material itself was cDNA or gDNA.

Participants, 18 to 89 years old, spanned under 30 US areas. Before being deemed recovered, Cohort 3 donors had two negative PCRs, clearance, or symptom resolution. Clones were read by immunoSEQ multiplex PCR, and TCRdb kept only the in-frame ones, dropping some. The table shows some 160,000 clones, with about 80% occurring only once. CDR1 and CDR2 from the germline V gene are LNHDA and SQIVND (reference sequence). The CDR3 has 14 residues. V gave up 3 bases and J gave up 5 bases; unmatched junction bases: 4. This sequence joins TRBV19 and TRBJ1-1; 9 nucleotides match TRBD1. The clonotype originates from a woman aged 60-75 years who had recovered from COVID-19. The sequenced material came from PBMCs or T cells enriched from blood (not recorded which). CDR3 amino acids: CASSIGTGNTEAFF. The CDR3 coding sequence is TGTGCCAGTAGTATTGGGACAGGGAATACTGAAGCTTTCTTT.